This passage covers 17 T cell receptor beta chains from one sample sequenced in a study of early T cells in non-severe SARS-CoV-2 infection. MiXCR, applied by TCRdb to the 5' RACE reads, yields one record per CDR3 protein. Of 30,000 to 35,000 distinct CDR3 sequences in the sample, over 5% were seen once. Sequenced: whole blood. The receptors stem from an adult who was a healthcare worker with PCR-confirmed SARS-CoV-2 infection or an uninfected control (not recorded which).

This clonotype was observed a handful of times. The gene calls are TRBV3-1 and TRBJ1-2, with 11 bases aligning to TRBD1. Germline V gene lookup returns CDR1 LGHDT and CDR2 YNNKEL (reference sequence). This CDR3 region has 15 residues. Trimming cost V 4 bases and J 8 bases; bases outside gene matches: 9. The CDR3 here is CASSPLGQGAVGYTF. The CDR3 nucleotides are TGTGCCAGCAGCCCCCTCGGACAGGGGGCGGTCGGCTACACCTTC.

This clonotype was detected ten times or more. The rearrangement links TRBV12-3 or TRBV12-4 to TRBJ1-6; 9 bases line up with TRBD1. With V trimmed by 5 bases and J by 8 bases, 7 bases remained unmatched. This CDR3 comprises 15 residues. The CDR3 sequence: CASSPGQGYYSPLHF. The CDR3 DNA reads TGTGCCAGCAGTCCTGGACAGGGGTACTATTCACCCCTCCACTTT.

This clonotype was seen many times. The CDR3 reads CASSLWGDNSPLHF. The CDR3 bases are TGTGCCAGCAGTTTATGGGGGGATAATTCACCCCTCCACTTT. The V call is TRBV28, the J call TRBJ1-6, with D tentatively TRBD1 (5 bases). Looked up from germline, CDR1 is MDHEN and CDR2 is SYDVKM. The CDR3 is 14 amino acids. Trimming cost V 0 bases and J 5 bases, with 5 bases left between them.

This clonotype was counted ten times or more. V gene TRBV24-1 combines with J gene TRBJ2-5, with a weak D call TRBD1 (6 bases). CDR1 and CDR2 from the germline V gene are KGHDR and SFDVKD. V was clipped by 11 bases and J by 5 bases, with 17 bases between them. This CDR3 spans 13 amino acids. The CDR3 sequence: CAIGGTGTETQYF. The CDR3 bases are TGTGCCATAGGAGGTACAGGGACCGAGACCCAGTACTTC.

This clonotype was observed many times. This rearrangement joins TRBV7-2 to TRBJ1-6; 7 bases match TRBD1. V trimming: 1 base; J trimming: 4 bases; junction bases outside the gene matches: 7. The germline gives CDR1 SGHTA, CDR2 FQGNSA. The CDR3 consists of 17 residues. Here the CDR3 DNA reads TGTGCCAGCAGCTTAGGCGCGCGGACAGGTTATAATTCACCCCTCCACTTT. Translating it yields CASSLGARTGYNSPLHF.

The genes are TRBV12-3 or TRBV12-4 and TRBJ2-1; tentatively, D is TRBD1 (5 bases). Trimming took 6 bases from V and 0 from J, leaving 12 bases between them. This CDR3 is built from 15 residues. CDR3 sequence: CASSLRASSYNEQFF. The CDR3 DNA follows: TGTGCCAGCAGCCTCAGGGCTAGCTCCTACAATGAGCAGTTCTTC.

This clonotype was picked up many times. The CDR3: CASSETHGVYEPQHF. The CDR3 DNA follows: TGTGCCAGCAGTGAGACTCACGGGGTCTATGAGCCCCAGCATTTT. V gene TRBV27 combines with J gene TRBJ1-5; D uncertain. There are 15 residues in the CDR3. Germline lookup yields CDR1 MNHEY and CDR2 SMNVEV (reference sequence). Trimming left V 5 bases short and J 8 bases short, with 19 bases between.

This clonotype was seen many times. The J gene is TRBJ2-3, the V gene TRBV3-1, with D hard to call. The CDR3 is 15 amino acids. V lost 6 bases and J lost 0, with 13 bases in between. Germline V lookup: CDR1 LGHDT, CDR2 YNNKEL (reference sequence). In nucleotides, the CDR3 is TGTGCCAGCAGTTATGTCCAGTATAGCACAGATACGCAGTATTTT. It specifies CASSYVQYSTDTQYF.

This clonotype rates as medium-sized. The chain employs TRBV20-1 and TRBJ2-7; tentatively, D is TRBD1 (5 bases). Trimming removed 5 bases at V and 1 base at J, with 9 bases between. This CDR3 region has 12 residues. Germline V lookup: CDR1 DFQATT, CDR2 SNEGSKA (reference sequence). This chain's CDR3 is CSAFDSSYEQYF. The CDR3 region has the DNA TGCAGTGCTTTCGACAGTTCCTACGAGCAGTACTTC.

The chain joins TRBV15 to TRBJ1-1; 9 bases agree with TRBD1. V lost 9 bases, J lost 1 base, and 9 bases stayed unmatched. The CDR3 length is 15 residues. CDR1 is LNHNV, CDR2 YYDKDF, per germline (reference sequence). CDR3: CATSNRGPSNTEAFF. CDR3 DNA sequence: TGTGCCACTTCTAACAGGGGGCCTTCGAACACTGAAGCTTTCTTT.

This clonotype has at least ten counts. The gene calls are TRBV29-1 and TRBJ1-2; no clear D gene. In germline, CDR1 is SQVTM, CDR2 ANQGSEA. CDR3 length equals 12 residues. V was clipped by 3 bases and J by 3 bases, with 8 bases between them. The CDR3 DNA reads as TGCAGCGTTGAGGGTAGCTACTATGGCTACACCTTC. It specifies CSVEGSYYGYTF. The variable domain in full, completed from reference TRBV29-1 and TRBJ1-2, reads SAVISQKPSRDICQRGTSLTIQCQVDSQVTMMFWYRQQPGQSLTLIATANQGSEATYESGFVIDKFPISRPNLTFSTLTVSNMSPEDSSIYLCSVEGSYYGYTFGSGTRLTVV.

This clonotype showed up many times. This chain connects TRBV5-1 to TRBJ1-1, with D uncertain. The CDR3 covers 14 residues. Trimming took off 3 bases at V and 0 bases at J, with 9 bases between the two ends. Germline assignment: CDR1 SGHRS and CDR2 YFSETQ. As DNA, the CDR3 is TGCGCCAGCAGCTCAGTTTCCATGAACACTGAAGCTTTCTTT. Amino acids: CASSSVSMNTEAFF.

This clonotype was found many times. CDR3 residues: CASSLTLSGNTIYF. DNA for the CDR3: TGTGCCAGCAGCTTAACTCTCTCTGGAAACACCATATATTTT. The chain joins TRBV7-2 to TRBJ1-3; no clear D gene. The V end was cut by 2 bases, the J end by 0 bases, with 5 bases between. Germline V gene data show CDR1 as SGHTA and CDR2 as FQGNSA. The CDR3 spans 14 residues.

This clonotype is deemed medium-sized. This CDR3 reads CASSLQGANNSPLHF. The CDR3 region has the DNA TGTGCCAGCAGCTTACAGGGGGCGAATAATTCACCCCTCCACTTT. The J gene is TRBJ1-6, the V gene TRBV7-2; the match to TRBD1 covers 8 bases. The V gene end was trimmed by 2 bases and the J gene end by 5 bases; junction bases not matched to a gene: 2. The CDR3 loop spans 15 amino acids. Germline V gives CDR1 SGHTA, CDR2 FQGNSA.

This clonotype was seen at least ten times. The gene calls are TRBV6-2 or TRBV6-3 and TRBJ2-3; 12 bases agree with TRBD2. This CDR3 region has 16 residues. Germline V gene data show CDR1 as MNHEY and CDR2 as SVGEGT. The J segment lost 5 bases and the V segment lost 0 bases, leaving 3 bases of the junction unmatched. The CDR3 nucleotides read TGTGCCAGCAGTTACTCGACTAGCGGGGGAGTAGATACGCAGTATTTT. It yields the protein CASSYSTSGGVDTQYF.

The table lists this clonotype with many counts. The V and J genes are TRBV20-1 and TRBJ1-2, with TRBD1 matching over 8 bases. The CDR3 sequence is 11 residues long. Germline loops: CDR1 DFQATT, CDR2 SNEGSKA (reference sequence). The ends lost 4 bases at V and 6 bases at J; junction bases unmatched: 1. The CDR3 DNA is TGCAGTGCTACGACAGGGGATGGCTACACCTTC. Its translation is CSATTGDGYTF.

This clonotype was recorded at least ten times. This sequence joins TRBV6-5 and TRBJ2-4; 16 positions agree with TRBD2. Germline CDR1 and CDR2: MNHEY and SVGAGI. The CDR3 totals 18 residues. After removal of 6 bases from V and 0 bases from J, the junction contained 5 bases not matched to a gene. The CDR3 loop is CASSAGTSGGVAKNIQYF. The CDR3 coding sequence is TGTGCCAGCAGCGCCGGGACTAGCGGGGGGGTAGCCAAAAACATTCAGTACTTC.